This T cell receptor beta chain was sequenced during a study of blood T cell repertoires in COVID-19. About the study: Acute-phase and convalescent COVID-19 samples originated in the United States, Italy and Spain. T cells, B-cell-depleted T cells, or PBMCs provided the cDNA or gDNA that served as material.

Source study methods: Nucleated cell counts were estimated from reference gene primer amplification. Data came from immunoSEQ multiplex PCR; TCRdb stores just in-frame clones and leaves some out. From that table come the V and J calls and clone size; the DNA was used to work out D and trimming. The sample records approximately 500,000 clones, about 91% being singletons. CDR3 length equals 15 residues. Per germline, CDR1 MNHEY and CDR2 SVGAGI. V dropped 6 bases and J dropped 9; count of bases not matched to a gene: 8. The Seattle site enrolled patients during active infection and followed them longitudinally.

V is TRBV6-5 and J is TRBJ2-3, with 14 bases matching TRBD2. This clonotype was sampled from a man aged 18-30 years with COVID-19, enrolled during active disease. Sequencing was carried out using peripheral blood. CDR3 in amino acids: CASSRTSGGPRTQYF. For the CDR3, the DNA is TGTGCCAGCAGCCGGACTAGCGGGGGGCCCCGGACGCAGTATTTT.